This TCR beta chain is from a study of T cells in Graves' hyperthyroidism and ophthalmopathy. Study findings and constraints: Most thyroid clonotypes that were expanded above 0.001 also turned up in blood.

Per the germline V gene, CDR1 is SQVTM and CDR2 is ANQGSEA. J gave up 5 bases and V 5 bases, and 4 bases lay outside the gene matches. The CDR3 sequence is 12 residues long. Amplified regions were TCR beta CDR3 sequences from RNA transcripts. In the first-round RT-PCR of the TCR CDR3, the HTBI primer set was used. One entry per CDR3 protein results from TCRdb running MiXCR on the multiplex PCR reads. Of more than 550,000 distinct CDR3 sequences in the sample, approximately 42% are singletons; the top ten hold roughly 7.2%. In the case of this clonotype: Antigen specificity is unknown.

Patients were excluded because of uncontrolled infection, other autoimmune disease, pregnancy or lactation. The source material was peripheral blood or thyroid tissue (not recorded which). This receptor was taken from an adult man with Graves' disease, either hyperthyroidism or ophthalmopathy (not recorded which). The gene calls are TRBV29-1 and TRBJ1-1, with 8 positions matching TRBD1. The chain's CDR3 is CSVNRQGTEAFF. The CDR3 region has the DNA TGCAGCGTTAACCGACAGGGGACTGAAGCTTTCTTT.